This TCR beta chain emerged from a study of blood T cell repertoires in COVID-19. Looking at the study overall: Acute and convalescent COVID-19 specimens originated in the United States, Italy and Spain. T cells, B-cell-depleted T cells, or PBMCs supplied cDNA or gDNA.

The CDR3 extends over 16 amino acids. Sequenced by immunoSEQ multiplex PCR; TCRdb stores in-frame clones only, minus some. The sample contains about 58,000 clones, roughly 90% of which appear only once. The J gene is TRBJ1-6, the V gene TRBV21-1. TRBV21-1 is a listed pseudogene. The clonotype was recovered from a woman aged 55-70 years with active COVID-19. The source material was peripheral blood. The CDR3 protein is CASRNSFKHYNSPLHF. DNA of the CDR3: TGTGCCAGCAGAAACTCTTTCAAGCACTATAATTCACCCCTCCACTTT.